The clone carrying this T cell receptor (beta chain) has only one observation. In the authors' workflow: Reference gene primers were amplified, and this amplification served to estimate nucleated cell counts. Assay: immunoSEQ multiplex PCR; the TCRdb copy retains only in-frame clones and omits some. The DNA gave D and trimming, while V, J and clone size come from that table. The sample shows some 180,000 clones, 80% to 90% of them seen only once. The CDR3 contains 15 residues. CDR1 and CDR2 (germline): KGHSH, LQKENI. Trimming cost V 4 bases and J 0 bases, with 9 bases left between them. This record belongs to a study of blood T cell repertoires in COVID-19. As for the study in general: The United States, Italy and Spain supplied acute and convalescent COVID-19 samples. Sources were T cells, B-cell-depleted T cells, or PBMCs; the material itself was cDNA or gDNA.

The sequence derives from a man between 65 and 79 years old with active or convalescent COVID-19. The chain uses TRBV18 and TRBJ2-2; TRBD2 is a possible D gene (6 bases). Material for sequencing was peripheral blood. The CDR3 reads CASSQGLANTGELFF. CDR3 in DNA: TGTGCCAGCTCACAGGGACTTGCGAACACCGGGGAGCTGTTTTTT.